This T cell receptor (beta chain) originates from a study of blood T cell repertoires in COVID-19. The overall study: T cells, B-cell-depleted T cells, or PBMCs provided the cDNA or gDNA that served as material.

CDR1 and CDR2 (germline): LGHNT, FRNRAP. CDR3 size: 18 residues. V lost 1 base and J lost 5; bases outside the gene matches: 6. In the original processing: Reference gene primer amplification yielded estimated nucleated cell counts. The data were produced by immunoSEQ multiplex PCR, yet TCRdb's version contains in-frame clones alone and is incomplete. Clone size and the V and J calls come from that table; the DNA yielded D and trimming. Altogether approximately 200,000 clones are present, approximately 87% being singletons, with the ten largest covering about 2.2%. The chain recombines TRBV12-5 with TRBJ2-2; 14 nucleotides agree with TRBD2. This clonotype was obtained from a woman in her forties or fifties with acute or convalescent COVID-19. The sample taken for sequencing was peripheral blood. The CDR3 DNA sequence: TGTGCTAGTGGTTTGGACCACGGACTAGCGGGAGGAACCGGGGAGCTGTTTTTT. It translates to CASGLDHGLAGGTGELFF.